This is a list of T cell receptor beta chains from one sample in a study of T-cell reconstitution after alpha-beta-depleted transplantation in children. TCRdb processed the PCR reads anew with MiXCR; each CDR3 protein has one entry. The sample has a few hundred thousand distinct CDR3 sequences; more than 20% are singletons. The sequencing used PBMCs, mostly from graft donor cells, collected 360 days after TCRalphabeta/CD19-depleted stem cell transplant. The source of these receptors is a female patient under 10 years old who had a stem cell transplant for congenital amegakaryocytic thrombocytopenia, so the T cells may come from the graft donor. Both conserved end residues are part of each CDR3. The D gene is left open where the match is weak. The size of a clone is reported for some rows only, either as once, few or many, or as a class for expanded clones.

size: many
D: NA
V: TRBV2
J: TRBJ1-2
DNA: TGTGCCAGCAGCGCAGGGGCTCCCGAGGATGGCTACACCTTC
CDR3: CASSAGAPEDGYTF

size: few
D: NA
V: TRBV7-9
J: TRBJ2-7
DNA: TGTGCCAGCAGCTTAGCCAAGGACGAGCAGTACTTC
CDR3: CASSLAKDEQYF

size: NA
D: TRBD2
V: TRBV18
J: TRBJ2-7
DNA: TGTGCCACCCGGGCTAGCGGGACTTACGAGCAGTACTTC
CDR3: CATRASGTYEQYF

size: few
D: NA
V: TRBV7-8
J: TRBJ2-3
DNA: TGTGCCAGCAGCATAAGTCGAACCCTTAGCACAGATACGCAGTATTTT
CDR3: CASSISRTLSTDTQYF

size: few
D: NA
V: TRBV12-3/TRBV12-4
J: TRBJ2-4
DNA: TGTGCCAGCAGTTATGACCGGGGGCCCATAGCCAAAAACATTCAGTACTTC
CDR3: CASSYDRGPIAKNIQYF

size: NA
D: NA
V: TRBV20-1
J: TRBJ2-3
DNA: TGCAGTGCGAGACACACAGATACGCAGTATTTT
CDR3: CSARHTDTQYF

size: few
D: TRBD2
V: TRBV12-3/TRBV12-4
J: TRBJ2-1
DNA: TGTGCCAGCAGTTTGGCGAGAGGGCTAGCGGGAGGGCCAAATCCCTCCTACAATGAGCAGTTCTTC
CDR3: CASSLARGLAGGPNPSYNEQFF

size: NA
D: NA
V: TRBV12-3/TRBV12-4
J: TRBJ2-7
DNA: TGTGCCAGCAGTTTGGACGGGGCCGAGCAGTACTTC
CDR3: CASSLDGAEQYF

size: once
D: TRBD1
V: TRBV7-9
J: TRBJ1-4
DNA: TGTGCCAGCAGCTTACCTCGGGACAGGGGTTTTGAAAAACTGTTTTTT
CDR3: CASSLPRDRGFEKLFF

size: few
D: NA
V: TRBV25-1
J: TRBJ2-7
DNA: TGTGCCAGCAGTGGTCGAACCAGGGACTCCTACGAGCAGTACTTC
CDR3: CASSGRTRDSYEQYF

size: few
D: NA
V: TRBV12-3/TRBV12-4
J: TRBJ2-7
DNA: TGTGCCAGCAGTTTTGGGCCAAACTACGAGCAGTACTTC
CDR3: CASSFGPNYEQYF

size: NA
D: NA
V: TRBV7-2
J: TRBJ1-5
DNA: TGTGCCAGCAGCTCCCGCACAGGGCGCAATCAGCCCCAGCATTTT
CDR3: CASSSRTGRNQPQHF

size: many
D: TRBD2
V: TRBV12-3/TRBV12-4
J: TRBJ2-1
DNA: TGTGCCAGCAGCCGAACTAGCGGGAGCTACAATGAGCAGTTCTTC
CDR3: CASSRTSGSYNEQFF

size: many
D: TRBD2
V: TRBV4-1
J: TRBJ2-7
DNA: TGCGCCAGCAGCCCCTTAGCGGGGTCCAACTACGAGCAGTACTTC
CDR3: CASSPLAGSNYEQYF

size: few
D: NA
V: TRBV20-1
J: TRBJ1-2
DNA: TGCAGTGCTTTTTCAGCTACCTATGGCTACACCTTC
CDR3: CSAFSATYGYTF

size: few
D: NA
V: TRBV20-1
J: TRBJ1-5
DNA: TGCAGTGCTAGAATTAGCAATCAGCCCCAGCATTTT
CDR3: CSARISNQPQHF

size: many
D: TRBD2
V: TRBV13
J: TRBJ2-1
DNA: TGTGCCAGCAGCTTACCTGGACTAGCGGGAGCGTCTGAGCAGTTCTTC
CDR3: CASSLPGLAGASEQFF

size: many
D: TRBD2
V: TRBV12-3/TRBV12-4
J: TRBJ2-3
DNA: TGTGCCAGCAGTTTTTTAGCGGGGCACACAGATACGCAGTATTTT
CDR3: CASSFLAGHTDTQYF

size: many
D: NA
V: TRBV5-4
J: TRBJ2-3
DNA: TGTGCCAGCAGCGGCTGGGGGGTTTGGGGGACATACACAGATACGCAGTATTTT
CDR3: CASSGWGVWGTYTDTQYF

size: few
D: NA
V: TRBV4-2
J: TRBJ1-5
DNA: TGTGCCAGCAGCCAGGGGGCTAGCAATCAGCCCCAGCATTTT
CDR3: CASSQGASNQPQHF

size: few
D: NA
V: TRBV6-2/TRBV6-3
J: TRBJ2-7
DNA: TGTGCCAGCAGTTACCTGCAGGGTCTAGCCTACGAGCAGTACTTC
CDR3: CASSYLQGLAYEQYF

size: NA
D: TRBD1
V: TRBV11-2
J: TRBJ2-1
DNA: TGTGCCAGCAGCTTGAACAGGGGGCTATTCAATGAGCAGTTCTTC
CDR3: CASSLNRGLFNEQFF

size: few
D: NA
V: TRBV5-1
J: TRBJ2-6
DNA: TGCGCCAGCAGCTTGGATGGAGGCTCGACTGGGGCCAACGTCCTGACTTTC
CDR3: CASSLDGGSTGANVLTF

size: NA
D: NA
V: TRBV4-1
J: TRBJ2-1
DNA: TGCGCCAGCAGCCAGTTAATAATGGATGAGCAGTTCTTC
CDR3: CASSQLIMDEQFF

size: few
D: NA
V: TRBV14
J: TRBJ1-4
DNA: TGTGCCAGCAGCCAAGATGTCGGTAATGAAAAACTGTTTTTT
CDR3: CASSQDVGNEKLFF

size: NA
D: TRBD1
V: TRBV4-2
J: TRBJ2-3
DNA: TGTGCCAGCAGCCACCGGACAGGGTATACAGATACGCAGTATTTT
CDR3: CASSHRTGYTDTQYF